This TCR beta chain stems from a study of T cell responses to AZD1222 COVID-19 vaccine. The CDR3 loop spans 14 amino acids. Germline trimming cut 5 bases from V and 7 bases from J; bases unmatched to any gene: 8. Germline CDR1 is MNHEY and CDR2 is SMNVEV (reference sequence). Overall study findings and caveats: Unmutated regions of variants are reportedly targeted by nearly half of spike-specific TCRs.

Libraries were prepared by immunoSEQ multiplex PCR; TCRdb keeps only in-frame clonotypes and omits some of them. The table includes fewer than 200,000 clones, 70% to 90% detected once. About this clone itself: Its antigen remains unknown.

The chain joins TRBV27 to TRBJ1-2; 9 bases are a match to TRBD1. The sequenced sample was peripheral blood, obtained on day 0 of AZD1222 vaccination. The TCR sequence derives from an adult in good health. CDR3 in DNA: TGTGCCAGCAGTGGGACAGGGCGAATTAGTGGCTACACCTTC. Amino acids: CASSGTGRISGYTF.